Shown below are 10 T cell receptor beta chains from a single sample sequenced in a study of blood T cell repertoires in COVID-19. The assay was immunoSEQ multiplex PCR, and TCRdb's table has in-frame clones only and misses some. The data hold 90,000 to 120,000 clones, with around 88% observed a single time. Sequencing input: peripheral blood. The origin of the receptors is a man aged 45-60 years with active or convalescent COVID-19.

The chain combines TRBV6-2 or TRBV6-3 with TRBJ1-4; D not certain. The CDR3 loop spans 13 amino acids. CDR1 MNHEY and CDR2 SVGEGT come from the germline V gene. V dropped 0 bases and J dropped 5 bases, with 4 bases sitting between them. CDR3 protein: CASSYSENEKLFF. In DNA, the CDR3 is TGTGCCAGCAGTTACTCGGAGAATGAAAAACTGTTTTTT.

The genes are TRBV18 and TRBJ1-1; D remains ambiguous. V was pared by 6 bases and J by 1 base, with 12 bases between. The CDR3 length is 14 residues. Germline V gene lookup returns CDR1 KGHSH and CDR2 LQKENI. CDR3 sequence reads: CASSSLLKNTEAFF. In nucleotides, the CDR3 is TGTGCCAGCTCGAGCTTATTGAAGAACACTGAAGCTTTCTTT.

The J gene is TRBJ2-6, the V gene TRBV28; no reliable D call. The CDR3 spans 14 residues. The V end lost 8 bases, the J end lost 0 bases, and 8 bases lay between the germline ends. CDR1 and CDR2 from the germline V gene are MDHEN and SYDVKM. This CDR3 is CASVPDSGANVLTF. As DNA, the CDR3 is TGTGCCAGCGTCCCAGACTCTGGGGCCAACGTCCTGACTTTC.

The J gene is TRBJ1-1, the V gene TRBV14, with a weak D call TRBD1 (6 bases). Trimming took 5 bases from V and 1 from J, leaving 8 bases between them. CDR1 and CDR2 (germline): SGHDN, FVKESK. The CDR3 is made up of 13 amino acids. The chain's CDR3 is CASSSTGNTEAFF. The CDR3 DNA reads TGTGCCAGCAGCTCGACAGGGAACACTGAAGCTTTCTTT.

The chain joins TRBV5-1 to TRBJ2-7, with D maybe TRBD1 (5 bases). In germline, CDR1 is SGHRS, CDR2 YFSETQ. Deletions cut 2 bases from V and 3 bases from J, with 15 bases between. The CDR3 contains 15 residues. The CDR3: CASSLQVWADYEQYF. The CDR3 bases are TGCGCCAGCAGCTTACAGGTTTGGGCAGACTACGAGCAGTACTTC.

The chain uses TRBV27 and TRBJ1-2, with TRBD1 matching 7 bases. Germline V gives CDR1 MNHEY, CDR2 SMNVEV (reference sequence). With 6 bases clipped from V and 7 bases from J, the junction kept 11 bases outside the gene matches. The CDR3 runs 14 residues. CDR3: CASRTERGRGGYTF. CDR3 in DNA: TGTGCCAGCAGGACCGAGAGGGGGCGAGGTGGCTACACCTTC.

This clone was observed a handful of times. The CDR3 nucleotides are TGTGCCAGTAGTCCCGCGGGGAGGAACTATGGCTACACCTTC. Protein sequence: CASSPAGRNYGYTF. This sequence joins TRBV19 and TRBJ1-2; unclear D gene. CDR3 size: 14 residues. The V end was cut by 5 bases, the J end by 2 bases, with 12 bases between. CDR1 is LNHDA and CDR2 is SQIVND in the germline V gene (reference sequence).

This clone was seen only a few times. V gene TRBV4-1 combines with J gene TRBJ2-7, with D perhaps matching TRBD2 (5 bases). Germline V gene data show CDR1 as MGHRA and CDR2 as YSYEKL. The CDR3 sequence is 12 residues long. The germline V and J ends were trimmed by 0 bases and 9 bases, with 9 bases remaining between them. The CDR3 sequence: CASSQEVGGQYF. The DNA for the CDR3 is TGCGCCAGCAGCCAAGAGGTAGGAGGGCAGTACTTC.

The J gene is TRBJ2-6, the V gene TRBV11-2; D possibly corresponds to TRBD1 (6 bases). Trimming left V 7 bases short and J 1 base short, with 14 bases between. The CDR3 totals 16 residues. The germline V gene has CDR1 SGHAT and CDR2 FQNNGV. The CDR3 reads CASTQGRLSGANVLTF. Here the CDR3 DNA reads TGTGCCAGCACCCAGGGGCGGTTGTCTGGGGCCAACGTCCTGACTTTC.

This chain joins TRBV18 and TRBJ2-7; a possible D gene is TRBD2 (6 bases). CDR3 size: 14 residues. With 2 bases removed from V and 5 bases from J, the gap between germline ends came to 13 bases. Germline values: CDR1 KGHSH, CDR2 LQKENI. CDR3 loop: CASSPAAGSHEQYF. CDR3 nucleotide sequence: TGTGCCAGCTCACCAGCGGCCGGGAGCCACGAGCAGTACTTC.